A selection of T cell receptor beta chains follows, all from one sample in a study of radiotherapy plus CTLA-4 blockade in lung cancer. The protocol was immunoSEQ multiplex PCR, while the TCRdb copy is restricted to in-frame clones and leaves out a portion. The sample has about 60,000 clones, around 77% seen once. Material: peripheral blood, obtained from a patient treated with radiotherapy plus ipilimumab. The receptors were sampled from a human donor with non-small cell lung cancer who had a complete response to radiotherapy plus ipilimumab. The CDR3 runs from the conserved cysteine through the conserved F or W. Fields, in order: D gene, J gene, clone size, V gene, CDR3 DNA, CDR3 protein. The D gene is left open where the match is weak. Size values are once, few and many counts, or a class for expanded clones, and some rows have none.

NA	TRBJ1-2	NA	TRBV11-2	TGTGCCAAAACCGGGGTAAGCAACTATGGCTACACCTTC	CAKTGVSNYGYTF
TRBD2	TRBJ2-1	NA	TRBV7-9	TGTGCCAGCAGCATCAGCGGGGGAGGCTACAATGAGCAGTTCTTC	CASSISGGGYNEQFF
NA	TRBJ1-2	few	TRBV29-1	TGCAGCGTTGAAGATCGGGGGGGCGCTGACTATGGCTACACCTTC	CSVEDRGGADYGYTF
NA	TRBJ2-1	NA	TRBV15	TGTGCCACCAGCATATACAATGAGCAGTTCTTC	CATSIYNEQFF
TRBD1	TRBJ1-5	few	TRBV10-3	TGTGCCACTTCGGACAGGGGTGGCAATCAGCCCCAGCATTTT	CATSDRGGNQPQHF
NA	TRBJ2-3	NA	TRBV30	TGTGCCTGGGGACTCAAGGCAAGCACAGATACGCAGTATTTT	CAWGLKASTDTQYF
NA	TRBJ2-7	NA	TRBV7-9	TGTGCCAGCAGCTTAGATCGGGGGTCCCACGAGCAGTACTTC	CASSLDRGSHEQYF
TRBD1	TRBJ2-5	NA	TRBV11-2	TGTGCCAGCCCGGGACAGGGGTGGGAGACCCAGTACTTC	CASPGQGWETQYF
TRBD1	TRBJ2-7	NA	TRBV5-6	TGTGCCAGCAGCCGCCCGGGACAGATCTACGAGCAGTACTTC	CASSRPGQIYEQYF
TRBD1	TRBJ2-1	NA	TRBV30	TGTGCCTGGGGGGGGGACAGGGGGCTCGGCAATGAGCAGTTCTTC	CAWGGDRGLGNEQFF
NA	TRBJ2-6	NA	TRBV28	TGTGCCAGCAGTTTAACAGGTTTTAGCTCTGGGGCCAACGTCCTGACTTTC	CASSLTGFSSGANVLTF
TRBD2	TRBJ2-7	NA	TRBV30	TGTGCCTGGAGTCGGGGGGTTTGGTACGAGCAGTACTTC	CAWSRGVWYEQYF
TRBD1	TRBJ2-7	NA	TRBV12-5	TGTGCTAGTGGTTTGCCGGGACAGGGGGCAGAGTACTTC	CASGLPGQGAEYF
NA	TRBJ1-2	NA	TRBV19	TGTGCCAGTCAACAGAGTAACTATGGCTACACCTTC	CASQQSNYGYTF
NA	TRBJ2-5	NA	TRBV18	TGTGCCAGCTCACCGGCAACGTCGGGGACCCAGTACTTC	CASSPATSGTQYF
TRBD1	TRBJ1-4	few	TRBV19	TGTGCCAGTAGCCAAGGACAGGGGATTGAAAAACTGTTTTTT	CASSQGQGIEKLFF
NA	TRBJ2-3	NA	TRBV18	TGTGCCAGCTCACCGGCAGGTATAGATACGCAGTATTTT	CASSPAGIDTQYF
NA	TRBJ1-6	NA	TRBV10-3	TGTGCCATCAGGGGTGGGCAGGGAAATTCACCCCTCCACTTT	CAIRGGQGNSPLHF
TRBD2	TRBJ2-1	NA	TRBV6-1	TGTGCCAGCACCTGGCTAGCGGGAGTTGAGCAGTTCTTC	CASTWLAGVEQFF
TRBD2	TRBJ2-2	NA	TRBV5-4	TGTGCCAGCAGCCCCTGGGGAGCGGGAGTCTCCTCGAACACCGGGGAGCTGTTTTTT	CASSPWGAGVSSNTGELFF
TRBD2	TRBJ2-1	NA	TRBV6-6	TGTGCCAGCAGTTACGGGGAGGGAGGGCTTAATGAGCAGTTCTTC	CASSYGEGGLNEQFF